A selection of T cell receptor beta chains follows, all from one sample in a study of blood T cell repertoires in COVID-19. TCRdb's copy holds only in-frame clones and misses some; the assay was immunoSEQ multiplex PCR. The table lists approximately 320,000 clones, approximately 90% of them singletons. The sample was PBMCs or T cells enriched from blood (not recorded which). These receptors originate from a woman between 18 and 29 years old who had recovered from COVID-19. CDR3s include the opening cysteine and the closing phenylalanine or tryptophan. Fields, in order: V gene, CDR3 protein.

V: TRBV11-3
CDR3: CASSQDRNNSPLHF

V: TRBV5-6
CDR3: CASSLDPTSYGYTF

V: TRBV18
CDR3: CASSPGDRGESDGYTF

V: TRBV2
CDR3: CASSELSGNYGYTF

V: TRBV28
CDR3: CASLEAGGNQPQHF

V: TRBV5-1
CDR3: CASRKGSGEKLFF

V: TRBV7-2
CDR3: CASSLVARHTGELFF

V: TRBV7-2
CDR3: CASSLGTGGSANEKLFF

V: TRBV7-6
CDR3: CASSLEVAEETQYF

V: TRBV12-3/TRBV12-4
CDR3: CASSFGSRETQYF

V: TRBV4-3
CDR3: CASSQEGAGGTDTQYF

V: TRBV4-1
CDR3: CASSQDTGGIHQPQHF

V: TRBV27
CDR3: CASSWGQPGNTIYF

V: TRBV3-1/TRBV3-2
CDR3: CASSQARGADIQYF

V: TRBV12-3/TRBV12-4
CDR3: CASSFYSETQYF

V: TRBV7-9
CDR3: CASSPDRYQETQYF

V: TRBV4-2
CDR3: CASSQDRSRQPQHF

V: TRBV7-3
CDR3: CASSQLGTDYGYTF

V: TRBV4-1
CDR3: CASSLGLAGGDYSGANVLTF

V: TRBV7-2
CDR3: CASSSRTSGSTGELFF

V: TRBV5-1
CDR3: CASSLPLAESTDTQYF

V: TRBV12-3/TRBV12-4
CDR3: CASSLAANQPQHF

V: TRBV6-5
CDR3: CATRNNPGEVDEQYF

V: TRBV7-2
CDR3: CASRVSGRAAHEQFF

V: TRBV7-2
CDR3: CASSFGQGSQPQHF

V: TRBV7-2
CDR3: CASSLGYGTANEKLFF

V: TRBV9
CDR3: CASSVATGDSPLHF

V: TRBV5-4
CDR3: CASSRTGEETQYF

V: TRBV6-1
CDR3: CASSDLTGGQETQYF

V: TRBV2
CDR3: CASSDSSGRAYTKETQYF

V: TRBV15
CDR3: CATSRAISNTGELFF

V: TRBV18
CDR3: CASSETGQGGSPLHF

V: TRBV27
CDR3: CASRGAGDQETQYF

V: TRBV27
CDR3: CASRPLAGGSTDTQYF

V: TRBV27
CDR3: CASSPGISGNTIYF

V: TRBV6-6
CDR3: CASSRGRGTSDNSPLHF

V: TRBV7-9
CDR3: CASSPGDRGASNTEAFF

V: TRBV18
CDR3: CASSPDRGHLDTQYF

V: TRBV9
CDR3: CASSVLQGDSPLHF

V: TRBV2
CDR3: CASQSGGRYTF

V: TRBV11-2
CDR3: CASRQGLWGEQYF

V: TRBV18
CDR3: CASSPSGDVGGYTF

V: TRBV7-2
CDR3: CASSLSRGPFNQPQHF

V: TRBV7-9
CDR3: CASKREGSYEQYF

V: TRBV11-2
CDR3: CASTAEAGAGELFF

V: TRBV19
CDR3: CASSGPGQASYGYTF

V: TRBV2
CDR3: CASSEAETVSYNEQFF

V: TRBV10-3
CDR3: CAISVAGVNSPLHF

V: TRBV5-1
CDR3: CASSLGTGNTEAFF

V: TRBV5-6
CDR3: CASSRSGTFNQPQHF

V: TRBV27
CDR3: CATHPQNTGELFF

V: TRBV6-2/TRBV6-3
CDR3: CASSYSAQYQETQYF

V: TRBV4-3
CDR3: CASSQDNGPGGTGELFF

V: TRBV12-3/TRBV12-4
CDR3: CASSLGRGYGYTF